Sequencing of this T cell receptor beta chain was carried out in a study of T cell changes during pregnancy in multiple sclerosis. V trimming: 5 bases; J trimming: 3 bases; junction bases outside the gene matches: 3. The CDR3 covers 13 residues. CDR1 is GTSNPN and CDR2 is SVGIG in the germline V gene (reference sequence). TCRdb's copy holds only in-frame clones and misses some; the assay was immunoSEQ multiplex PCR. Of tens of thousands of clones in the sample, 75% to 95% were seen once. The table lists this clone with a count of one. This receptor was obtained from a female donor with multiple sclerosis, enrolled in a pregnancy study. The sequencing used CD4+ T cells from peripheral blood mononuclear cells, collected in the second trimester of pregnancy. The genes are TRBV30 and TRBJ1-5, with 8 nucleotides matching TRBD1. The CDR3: CAWSTGANQPQHF. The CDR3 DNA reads TGTGCCTGGTCGACAGGGGCCAATCAGCCCCAGCATTTT.